Below are 7 T cell receptor beta chains sequenced from a single sample in a study of blood T cell repertoires in COVID-19. The method was immunoSEQ multiplex PCR; TCRdb's version includes in-frame clones alone and lacks a portion of them. The sample includes approximately 150,000 clones, approximately 81% of them seen just once. Material: peripheral blood. These TCRs come from a man in his forties with acute or convalescent COVID-19.

The chain is built from TRBV9 and TRBJ2-1; TRBD1 matches at 8 bases. Germline CDR1 reads SGDLS; CDR2 reads YYNGEE. The V and J ends lost 7 bases and 5 bases, in that order; junction bases with no gene match: 5. This CDR3 comprises 13 residues. DNA of the CDR3: TGTGCCAGCGGGACAGGAGACCACAATGAGCAGTTCTTC. Translated: CASGTGDHNEQFF.

The chain carries TRBV4-1 and TRBJ2-3; 7 bases fit TRBD1. The CDR3 extends over 18 amino acids. The trim removed 4 bases at V and 0 bases at J, leaving 13 bases unmatched. Per germline, CDR1 MGHRA and CDR2 YSYEKL. The CDR3 protein is CASSRTETTGISTDTQYF. The CDR3 DNA follows: TGCGCCAGCAGCCGGACCGAAACGACAGGGATTAGCACAGATACGCAGTATTTT.

This clone was seen only a few times. The rearrangement joins TRBV6-2 or TRBV6-3 to TRBJ1-4, with 7 nucleotides matching TRBD1. The CDR3 has 17 amino acids. Looked up from germline, CDR1 is MNHEY and CDR2 is SVGEGT. V was pared by 6 bases and J by 7 bases, with 17 bases of the junction left unmatched. CDR3 DNA sequence: TGTGCCAGCAGCCTTGGGACAGTAACGGGCTGGGGTGAAAAACTGTTTTTT. It translates to CASSLGTVTGWGEKLFF.

This clone showed up just a few times. The chain joins TRBV18 to TRBJ2-1; possibly TRBD1 for D (5 bases). This CDR3 has 17 amino acids. Trimming removed 3 bases from V and 4 bases from J, with 19 bases in between. From germline, CDR1 is KGHSH and CDR2 LQKENI. The CDR3 region has the DNA TGTGCCAGCTCACCTTTACAGGCCGCTGCCCTATACAATGAGCAGTTCTTC. Protein sequence: CASSPLQAAALYNEQFF.

The chain uses TRBV9 and TRBJ2-7, with 9 bases fitting TRBD1. The J segment lost 6 bases and the V segment lost 4 bases, leaving 11 bases of the junction unmatched. Germline CDR1 reads SGDLS; CDR2 reads YYNGEE. This CDR3 region has 15 residues. CDR3 nucleotides: TGTGCCAGCAGCCCCGAAGGGACAGGGTTAACCGAGCAGTACTTC. It encodes CASSPEGTGLTEQYF.

CDR3 DNA sequence: TGCGCCAGCAGCTTCACAGGGGGCGGTGTAACTAACTATGGCTACACCTTC. Its translation: CASSFTGGGVTNYGYTF. This chain links TRBV5-1 with TRBJ1-2, with TRBD1 matching 9 bases. V gave up 2 bases and J gave up 0 bases; unmatched junction bases: 8. Germline CDR1 and CDR2: SGHRS and YFSETQ. CDR3 length: 17 residues.

This chain connects TRBV28 to TRBJ2-5, with D maybe TRBD1 (6 bases). CDR1 and CDR2 (germline): MDHEN, SYDVKM. The CDR3 sequence is 15 residues long. Trimming pared 8 bases from V and 5 bases from J, leaving 21 bases between. The CDR3 sequence is CASGIVQGWKETQYF. As DNA, the CDR3 is TGTGCCAGCGGAATCGTACAGGGTTGGAAGGAGACCCAGTACTTC.